This T cell receptor beta chain stems from a study of blood T cells in healthy people across ages. Germline V CDR1 and CDR2: SGHNT, YYREEE (reference sequence). The ends were cut back, 4 bases at V and 8 bases at J, with 13 bases in the middle. The CDR3 is 14 amino acids. A second PCR, run for about 7 to 11 cycles, used a sample-barcoded 5' primer plus a J-beta primer mix. One entry per CDR3 protein, called by TCRdb with MiXCR from the 5' RACE reads. Among 1.5 million to 2 million distinct CDR3 sequences listed, 28% were seen once. The rearrangement uses TRBV5-4 and TRBJ2-6; unclear D gene. Material for sequencing was blood. The sequence came from a woman aged 30 to 39 in good health. CDR3 region: CASSHEPQTNVLTF. CDR3 coding DNA: TGTGCCAGCAGCCACGAACCTCAGACCAACGTCCTGACTTTC.